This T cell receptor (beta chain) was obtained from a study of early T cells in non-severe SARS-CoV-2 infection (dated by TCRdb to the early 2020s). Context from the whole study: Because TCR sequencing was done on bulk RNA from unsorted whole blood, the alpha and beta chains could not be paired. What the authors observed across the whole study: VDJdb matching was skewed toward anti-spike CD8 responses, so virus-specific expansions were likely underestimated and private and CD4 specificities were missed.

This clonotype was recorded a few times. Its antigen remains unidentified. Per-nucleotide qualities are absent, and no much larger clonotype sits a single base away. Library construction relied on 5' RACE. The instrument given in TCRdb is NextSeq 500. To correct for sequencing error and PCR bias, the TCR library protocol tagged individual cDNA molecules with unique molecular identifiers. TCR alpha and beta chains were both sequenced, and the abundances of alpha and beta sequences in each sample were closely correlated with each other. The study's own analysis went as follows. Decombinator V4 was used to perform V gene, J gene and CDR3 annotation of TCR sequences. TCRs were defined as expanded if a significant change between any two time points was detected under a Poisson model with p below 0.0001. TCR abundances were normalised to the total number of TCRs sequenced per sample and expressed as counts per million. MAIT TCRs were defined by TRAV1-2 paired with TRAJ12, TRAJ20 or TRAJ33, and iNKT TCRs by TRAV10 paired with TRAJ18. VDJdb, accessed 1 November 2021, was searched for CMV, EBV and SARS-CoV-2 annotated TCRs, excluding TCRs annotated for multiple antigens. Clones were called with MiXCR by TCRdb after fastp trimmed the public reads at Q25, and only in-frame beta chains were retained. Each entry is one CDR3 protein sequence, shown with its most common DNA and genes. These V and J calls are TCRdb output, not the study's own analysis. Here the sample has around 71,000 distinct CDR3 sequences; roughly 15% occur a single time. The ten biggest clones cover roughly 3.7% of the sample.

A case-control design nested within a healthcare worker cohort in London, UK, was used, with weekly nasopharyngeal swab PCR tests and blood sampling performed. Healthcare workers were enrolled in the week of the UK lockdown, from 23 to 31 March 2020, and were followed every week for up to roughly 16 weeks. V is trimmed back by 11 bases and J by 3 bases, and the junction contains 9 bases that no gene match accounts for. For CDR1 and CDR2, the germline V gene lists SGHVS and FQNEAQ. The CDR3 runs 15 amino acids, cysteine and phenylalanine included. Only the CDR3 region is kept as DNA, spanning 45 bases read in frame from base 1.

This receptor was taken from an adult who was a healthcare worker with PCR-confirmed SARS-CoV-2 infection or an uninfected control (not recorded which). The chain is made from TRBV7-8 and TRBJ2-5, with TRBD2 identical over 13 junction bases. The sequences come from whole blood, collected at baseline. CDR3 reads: CALSGTSGKEETQYF. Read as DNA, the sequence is TGTGCCTTGTCGGGGACTAGCGGGAAAGAAGAGACCCAGTACTTC. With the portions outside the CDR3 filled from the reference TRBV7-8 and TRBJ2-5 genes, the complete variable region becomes GAGVSQSPRYKVAKRGQDVALRCDPISGHVSLFWYQQALGQGPEFLTYFQNEAQLDKSGLPSDRFFAERPEGSVSTLKIQRTQQEDSAVYLCALSGTSGKEETQYFGPGTRLLVL.